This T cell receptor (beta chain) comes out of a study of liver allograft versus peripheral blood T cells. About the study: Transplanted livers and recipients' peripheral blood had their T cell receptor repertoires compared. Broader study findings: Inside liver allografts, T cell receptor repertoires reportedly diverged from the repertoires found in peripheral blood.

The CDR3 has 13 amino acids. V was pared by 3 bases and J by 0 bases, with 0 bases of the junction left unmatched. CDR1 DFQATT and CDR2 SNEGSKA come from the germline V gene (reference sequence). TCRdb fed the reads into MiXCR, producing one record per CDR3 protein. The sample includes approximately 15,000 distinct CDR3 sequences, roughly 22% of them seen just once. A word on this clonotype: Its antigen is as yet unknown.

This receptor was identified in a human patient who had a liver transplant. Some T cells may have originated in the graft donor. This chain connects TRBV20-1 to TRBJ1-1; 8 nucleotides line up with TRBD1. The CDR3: CSARDRVNTEAFF. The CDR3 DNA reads TGCAGTGCTAGGGACAGGGTGAACACTGAAGCTTTCTTT.